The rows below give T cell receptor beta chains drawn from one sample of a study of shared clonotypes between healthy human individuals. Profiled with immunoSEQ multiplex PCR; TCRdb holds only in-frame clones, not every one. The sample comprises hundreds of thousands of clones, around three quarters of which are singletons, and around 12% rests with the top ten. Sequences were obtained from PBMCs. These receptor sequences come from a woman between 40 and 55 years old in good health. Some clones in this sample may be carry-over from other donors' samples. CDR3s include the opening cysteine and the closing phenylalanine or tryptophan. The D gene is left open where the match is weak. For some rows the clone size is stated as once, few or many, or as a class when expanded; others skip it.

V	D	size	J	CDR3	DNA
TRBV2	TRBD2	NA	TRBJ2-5	CASTVLAGRGGTQYF	TGTGCCAGCACCGTATTAGCGGGAAGGGGGGGGACCCAGTACTTC
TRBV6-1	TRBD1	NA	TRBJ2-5	CASEWAGGEETQYF	TGTGCCAGCGAGTGGGCAGGGGGCGAAGAGACCCAGTACTTC
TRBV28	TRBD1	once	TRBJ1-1	CATRDPSLRTGAEGDEAFF	TGTGCCACCAGGGACCCCTCTTTGAGGACAGGGGCGGAAGGGGATGAAGCTTTCTTT
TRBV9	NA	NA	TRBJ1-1	CASSVGSGGLEAFF	TGTGCCAGCAGCGTAGGGTCCGGGGGATTAGAAGCTTTCTTT
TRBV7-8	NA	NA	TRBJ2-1	CASSLWGDSTYNEQFF	TGTGCCAGCAGCTTATGGGGGGACAGTACTTACAATGAGCAGTTCTTC
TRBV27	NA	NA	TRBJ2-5	CASSLSPSQETQYF	TGTGCCAGCAGTTTGTCACCGTCCCAAGAGACCCAGTACTTC
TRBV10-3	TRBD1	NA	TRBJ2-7	CAIRMMTGGNNYEQYF	TGTGCCATCAGGATGATGACAGGGGGCAACAACTACGAGCAGTACTTC
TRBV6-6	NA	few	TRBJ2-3	CASRDAAGSTDTQYF	TGTGCCAGCAGAGATGCAGCGGGTAGCACAGATACGCAGTATTTT
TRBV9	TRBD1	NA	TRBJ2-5	CASSGGQAYQETQYF	TGTGCCAGCAGCGGAGGACAGGCGTACCAAGAGACCCAGTACTTC
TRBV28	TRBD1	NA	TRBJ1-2	CASSPDDRDRGRFYGYTF	TGTGCCAGCAGCCCCGACGATAGGGACAGGGGAAGATTCTATGGCTACACCTTC
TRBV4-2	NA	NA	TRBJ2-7	CASSQDRSLSSYEQYF	TGTGCCAGCAGCCAAGATCGGAGTTTGAGCTCCTACGAGCAGTACTTC
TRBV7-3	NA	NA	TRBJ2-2	CASSSSGRLVTGELFF	TGTGCCAGCAGCTCCTCGGGGAGGCTGGTCACCGGGGAGCTGTTTTTT
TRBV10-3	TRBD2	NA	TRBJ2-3	CAISEQRGGADTQYF	TGTGCCATCAGTGAACAGCGGGGAGGCGCAGATACGCAGTATTTT
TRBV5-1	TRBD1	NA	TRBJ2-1	CASSFGDSYNEQFF	TGCGCCAGCAGCTTCGGGGACAGCTACAATGAGCAGTTCTTC
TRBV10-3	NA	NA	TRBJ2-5	CAISEARETQYF	TGTGCCATCAGTGAGGCCCGAGAGACCCAGTACTTC
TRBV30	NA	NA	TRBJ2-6	CAWSPPGANVLTF	TGTGCCTGGAGTCCCCCTGGGGCCAACGTCCTGACTTTC
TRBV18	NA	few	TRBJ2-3	CASSPDDTQYF	TGTGCCAGCTCACCGGACGATACGCAGTATTTT
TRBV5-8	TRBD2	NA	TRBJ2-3	CASSLYSGVHF	TGTGCCAGCAGCTTGTATAGCGGGGTACATTTT
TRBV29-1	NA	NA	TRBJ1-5	CSVSWGVGQPQHF	TGCAGCGTTTCATGGGGGGTGGGGCAGCCCCAGCATTTT
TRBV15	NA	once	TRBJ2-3	CATSRDGGEEDTQYF	TGTGCCACCAGCAGAGATGGAGGGGAAGAAGATACGCAGTATTTT
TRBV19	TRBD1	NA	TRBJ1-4	CASSRQGARTNEKLFF	TGTGCCAGTAGTCGTCAGGGGGCGCGGACTAATGAAAAACTGTTTTTT
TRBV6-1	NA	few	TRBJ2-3	CASNPGPVGTQYF	TGTGCCAGCAACCCCGGCCCTGTCGGTACGCAGTATTTT
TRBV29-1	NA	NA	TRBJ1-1	CSVEGGYTEAFF	TGCAGCGTTGAAGGCGGCTACACTGAAGCTTTCTTT
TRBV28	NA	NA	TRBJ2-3	CASSLRQSTDTQYF	TGTGCCAGCAGTTTGAGGCAGAGCACAGATACGCAGTATTTT
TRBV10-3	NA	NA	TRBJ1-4	CAISGGGTTNEKLFF	TGTGCCATCAGTGGGGGGGGTACAACTAATGAAAAACTGTTTTTT
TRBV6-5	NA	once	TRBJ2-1	CASSYDGISYNEQFF	TGTGCCAGCAGTTACGACGGGATTTCCTACAATGAGCAGTTCTTC
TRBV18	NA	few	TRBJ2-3	CASSPPGTDTQYF	TGTGCCAGCTCACCACCAGGGACAGATACGCAGTATTTT
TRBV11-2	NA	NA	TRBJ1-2	CASSLDRRNYGYTF	TGTGCCAGCAGCTTAGATCGCAGGAACTATGGCTACACCTTC
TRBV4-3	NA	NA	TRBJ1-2	CASSQDRSSYGYTF	TGCGCCAGCAGCCAAGATAGGTCCAGTTATGGCTACACCTTC
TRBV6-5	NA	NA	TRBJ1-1	CASSYSAENTEALF	TGTGCCAGCAGTTACTCGGCAGAGAACACTGAAGCTCTCTTT
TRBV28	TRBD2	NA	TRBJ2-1	CASSLGTSRGNEQFF	TGTGCCAGCAGTTTAGGGACTAGCAGGGGGAATGAGCAGTTCTTC
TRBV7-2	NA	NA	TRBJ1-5	CASSQTSNQPQHF	TGTGCCAGCAGCCAAACGTCGAATCAGCCCCAGCATTTT
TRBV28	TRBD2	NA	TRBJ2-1	CASTSPTSGSNEQFF	TGTGCCAGCACCTCCCCCACTAGCGGGAGTAATGAGCAGTTCTTC
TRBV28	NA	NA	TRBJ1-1	CASTGQNMNTEAFF	TGTGCCAGCACCGGACAGAATATGAACACTGAAGCTTTCTTT
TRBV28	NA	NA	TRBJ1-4	CATLPSTNEKLFF	TGTGCCACCCTCCCCTCAACTAATGAAAAACTGTTTTTT
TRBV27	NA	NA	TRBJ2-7	CASSLTVLSYEQYF	TGTGCCAGCAGTTTGACTGTTCTCTCCTACGAGCAGTACTTC
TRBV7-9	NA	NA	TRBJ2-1	CASSLSALGGFF	TGTGCCAGCAGCTTAAGTGCTTTGGGGGGGTTCTTC
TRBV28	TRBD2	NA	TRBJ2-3	CASSWTSRPDTQYF	TGTGCCAGCAGCTGGACTAGCAGGCCAGATACGCAGTATTTT
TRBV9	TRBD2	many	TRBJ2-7	CASSRTSERSYEQYF	TGTGCCAGCAGCCGGACTAGCGAGCGGTCCTACGAGCAGTACTTC
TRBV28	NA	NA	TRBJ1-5	CASSFGNQPQHF	TGTGCCAGCAGTTTCGGTAATCAGCCCCAGCATTTT
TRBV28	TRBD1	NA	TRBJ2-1	CASSLRTGGLEQFF	TGTGCCAGCAGTTTGCGAACAGGGGGACTTGAGCAGTTCTTC
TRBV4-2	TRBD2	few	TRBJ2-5	CASSQERLAGQETQYF	TGTGCCAGCAGCCAGGAAAGACTAGCGGGGCAAGAGACCCAGTACTTC
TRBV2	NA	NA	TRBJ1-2	CTSSPQGYGYTF	TGTACCAGCAGTCCACAGGGCTATGGCTACACCTTC
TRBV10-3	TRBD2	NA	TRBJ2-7	CASSYPSGRALYYEQYF	TGTGCCAGCAGTTATCCTAGCGGGAGGGCTCTGTACTACGAGCAGTACTTC
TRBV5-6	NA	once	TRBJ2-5	CASSPGEQETQYF	TGTGCCAGCAGCCCAGGGGAACAAGAGACCCAGTACTTC
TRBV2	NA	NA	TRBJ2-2	CASSEVGQSGELFF	TGTGCCAGCAGTGAAGTTGGACAGTCCGGGGAGCTGTTTTTT
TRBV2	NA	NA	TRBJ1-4	CASNQAGATNEKLFF	TGTGCCAGCAACCAAGCGGGTGCAACTAATGAAAAACTGTTTTTT
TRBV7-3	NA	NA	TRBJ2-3	CASSLPEAADTQYF	TGTGCCAGCAGCTTGCCTGAGGCTGCAGATACGCAGTATTTT
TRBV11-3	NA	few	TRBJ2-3	CASSPARGWDTQYF	TGTGCCAGCAGCCCAGCCCGGGGTTGGGATACGCAGTATTTT
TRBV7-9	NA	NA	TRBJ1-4	CASSLQGQTNEKLFF	TGTGCCAGCAGCTTGCAGGGGCAAACTAATGAAAAACTGTTTTTT
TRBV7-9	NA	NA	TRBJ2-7	CASSLGDGSYEQYF	TGTGCCAGCAGCTTGGGGGACGGCTCCTACGAGCAGTACTTC
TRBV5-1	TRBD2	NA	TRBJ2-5	CASSLGRTSVSETQYF	TGCGCCAGCAGCTTGGGAAGGACTAGCGTCTCAGAGACCCAGTACTTC
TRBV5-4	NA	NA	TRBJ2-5	CASRSGGSQETQYF	TGTGCCAGCAGGTCGGGTGGATCGCAAGAGACCCAGTACTTC
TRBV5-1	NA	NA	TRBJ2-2	CASSLQETGELFF	TGCGCCAGCAGCTTGCAGGAGACCGGGGAGCTGTTTTTT